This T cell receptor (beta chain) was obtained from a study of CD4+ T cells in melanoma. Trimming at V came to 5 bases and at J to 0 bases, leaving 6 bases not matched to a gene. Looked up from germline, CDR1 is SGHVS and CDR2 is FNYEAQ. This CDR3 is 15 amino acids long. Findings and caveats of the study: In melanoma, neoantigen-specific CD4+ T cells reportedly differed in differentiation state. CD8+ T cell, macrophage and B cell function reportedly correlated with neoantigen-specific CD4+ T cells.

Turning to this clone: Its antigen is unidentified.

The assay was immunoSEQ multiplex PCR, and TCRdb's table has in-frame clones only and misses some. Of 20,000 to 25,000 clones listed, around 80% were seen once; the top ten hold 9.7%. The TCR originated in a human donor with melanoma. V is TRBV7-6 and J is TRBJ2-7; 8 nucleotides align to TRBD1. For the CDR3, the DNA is TGTGCCAGCAGCCCCAGGACAGGGTTCTCCTACGAGCAGTACTTC. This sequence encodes CASSPRTGFSYEQYF. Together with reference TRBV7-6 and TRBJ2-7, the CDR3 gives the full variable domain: GAGVSQSPRYKVTKRGQDVALRCDPISGHVSLYWYRQALGQGPEFLTYFNYEAQQDKSGLPNDRFSAERPEGSISTLTIQRTEQRDSAMYRCASSPRTGFSYEQYFGPGTRLTVT.